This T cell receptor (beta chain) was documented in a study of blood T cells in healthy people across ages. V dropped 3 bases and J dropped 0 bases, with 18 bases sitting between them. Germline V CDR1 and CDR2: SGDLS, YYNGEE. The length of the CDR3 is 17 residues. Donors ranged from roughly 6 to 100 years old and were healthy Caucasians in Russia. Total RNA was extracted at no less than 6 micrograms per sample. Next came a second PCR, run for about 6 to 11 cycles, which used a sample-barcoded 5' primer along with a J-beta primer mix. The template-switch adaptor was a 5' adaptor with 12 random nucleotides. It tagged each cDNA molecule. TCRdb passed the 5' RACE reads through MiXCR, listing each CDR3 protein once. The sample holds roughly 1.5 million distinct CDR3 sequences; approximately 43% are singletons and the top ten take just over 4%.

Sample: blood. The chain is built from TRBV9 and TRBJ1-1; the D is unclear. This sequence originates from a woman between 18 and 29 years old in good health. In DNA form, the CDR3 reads TGTGCCAGCAGCGAGCCCCCCGAGCTGGGATTGAACACTGAAGCTTTCTTT. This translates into CASSEPPELGLNTEAFF.